Listed below are T cell receptor beta chains from one sample, sequenced in a study of T-cell reconstitution after alpha-beta-depleted transplantation in children. TCRdb recomputed calls from the PCR reads with MiXCR, one row per CDR3 protein. This table holds about 340,000 distinct CDR3 sequences, approximately 12% found once. The source material was PBMCs, sampled from the stem cell graft. The receptors come from a human donor who donated a stem cell graft to a child with Fanconi anemia. Both conserved end residues are part of each CDR3. Each record gives: V gene, J gene, CDR3 protein.

v_call: TRBV19; j_call: TRBJ1-1; cdr3_aa: CASSIDLRRLSMNTEAFF
v_call: TRBV5-1; j_call: TRBJ2-1; cdr3_aa: CASSLGVVDNEQFF
v_call: TRBV4-3; j_call: TRBJ2-4; cdr3_aa: CASSHRGGNIQYF
v_call: TRBV29-1; j_call: TRBJ2-7; cdr3_aa: CSVQGTYEQYF
v_call: TRBV7-8; j_call: TRBJ2-5; cdr3_aa: CASSLAGQGSQETQYF
v_call: TRBV6-6; j_call: TRBJ2-7; cdr3_aa: CASTAAYEQYF
v_call: TRBV20-1; j_call: TRBJ1-2; cdr3_aa: CSARDHLNRGRGYTF
v_call: TRBV4-3; j_call: TRBJ2-3; cdr3_aa: CASSRVEMGSDTQYF
v_call: TRBV7-9; j_call: TRBJ2-3; cdr3_aa: CASRPPGPAGTDTQYF
v_call: TRBV6-5; j_call: TRBJ2-2; cdr3_aa: CASSYSSLGELFF